This section outlines one T cell receptor beta chain sequence together with its context. Its antigen is not identified. The V and J ends lost 10 bases and 0 bases, in that order; junction bases with no gene match: 8. CDR1 is ENHRY, CDR2 SYGVKD, per germline. This CDR3 has 15 amino acids. The data originate from a study of cytomegalovirus exposure and HLA in healthy donors. Across the whole study: Later, an analysis reported that the approximately 120 validation repertoires had used the same platform as the approximately 670 first-cohort repertoires. Study-wide results and limits: CMV antigen specificity of a few CMV-associated chains was confirmed in vitro. Cytomegalovirus association was listed for under 200 TCR beta chains. Most TCR sequences were seen very rarely across donors, but some public TCRs occurred in many.

Clones were sequenced by immunoSEQ multiplex PCR, and TCRdb holds only the in-frame ones, with some missing. The sample has 90,000 to 100,000 clones, around 88% seen once; the top ten hold 3.5% to 5%. The chain employs TRBV10-3 and TRBJ2-1; 8 nucleotides match TRBD2. The receptor comes from a woman aged 30 to 39 in good health and CMV-seronegative. Source material: PBMCs. The CDR3 bases are TGTGCCAGCGGCCGGACTAGCCTCTCCTACAATGAGCAGTTCTTC. Translation gives CASGRTSLSYNEQFF.